A single sample gave rise to the 20 T cell receptor beta chains below, sequenced in a study of T-cell reconstitution after alpha-beta-depleted transplantation in children. The authors prepared the TCRbeta library with unique molecular identifiers. In TCRdb, the PCR reads were re-called with MiXCR into one record per CDR3 protein. The table shows fewer than 750,000 distinct CDR3 sequences, with 23% occurring only once. The material was PBMCs, mostly from graft donor cells, obtained 360 days after TCRalphabeta/CD19-depleted stem cell transplant. These receptors were collected from a boy in the first two years of life who had a stem cell transplant for acute myeloid leukemia, so the T cells may come from the graft donor.

This clonotype came up many times. The chain uses TRBV7-2 and TRBJ2-2, with D possibly being TRBD1 (5 bases). This CDR3 is built from 15 residues. Germline V gene sequence: CDR1 SGHTA, CDR2 FQGNSA. Trimming shortened V by 5 bases and J by 1 base, and 11 bases separated the two germline ends. The CDR3 loop is CASSIRALNTGELFF. CDR3 nucleotide sequence: TGTGCCAGCAGCATCAGGGCCCTGAACACCGGGGAGCTGTTTTTT.

Many counts were recorded for this clonotype. The rearrangement uses TRBV7-2 and TRBJ2-2, with 7 bases lining up with TRBD1. The germline gives CDR1 SGHTA, CDR2 FQGNSA. The CDR3 extends over 15 amino acids. V shed 6 bases, J shed 4 bases, and the junction held 8 bases outside the gene matches. CDR3 sequence (DNA): TGTGCCAGCAGGCCACAGGGGACCGGCACCGGGGAGCTGTTTTTT. The encoded protein is CASRPQGTGTGELFF.

This clonotype was seen a few times. This chain uses TRBV28 with TRBJ1-6; the D gene is possibly TRBD1 (5 bases). Trimming cost V 4 bases and J 14 bases, with 21 bases left between them. CDR1 MDHEN and CDR2 SYDVKM come from the germline V gene. The CDR3 contains 15 residues. CDR3 DNA sequence: TGTGCCAGCAGTTCTGATTCCAGGGACGCACAAACCCTCCACTTT. This encodes CASSSDSRDAQTLHF.

The chain combines TRBV5-5 with TRBJ2-3; no definite D call. The CDR3 contains 13 residues. V lost 0 bases, J lost 6 bases, and 8 bases lay in between. Germline assignment: CDR1 SGHKS and CDR2 YYEKEE (reference sequence). As DNA, the CDR3 is TGTGCCAGCAGCTTGGGACCGAGGGATACGCAGTATTTT. This sequence encodes CASSLGPRDTQYF.

The rearrangement links TRBV7-3 to TRBJ1-1; D is uncertain. The germline V and J ends were trimmed by 0 bases and 1 base, with 9 bases remaining between them. The CDR3 has 15 amino acids. CDR1 is SGHTA and CDR2 is FQGTGA in the germline V gene. CDR3 bases: TGTGCCAGCAGCTTAACTTCCCTGACGAACACTGAAGCTTTCTTT. This gives the protein CASSLTSLTNTEAFF.

This clonotype has a handful of counts. This chain connects TRBV4-1 to TRBJ1-2; D call uncertain. The CDR3 has 12 amino acids. Germline CDR1 reads MGHRA; CDR2 reads YSYEKL. Trimming removed 6 bases from V and 4 bases from J, with 9 bases in between. CDR3 sequence reads: CASRGNGYGYTF. The CDR3 DNA is TGCGCCAGCAGAGGGAACGGCTATGGCTACACCTTC.

This clonotype was found a few times. The chain has TRBV20-1 and TRBJ1-5, with 9 nucleotides matching TRBD1. This CDR3 has 15 residues. The germline gives CDR1 DFQATT, CDR2 SNEGSKA (reference sequence). V trimming: 3 bases; J trimming: 2 bases; junction bases outside the gene matches: 5. In DNA, the CDR3 is TGCAGTGCTAGGGGGACAGGGAGGGGCAATCAGCCCCAGCATTTT. This sequence encodes CSARGTGRGNQPQHF.

J is TRBJ2-7 and V is TRBV12-3 or TRBV12-4, with D perhaps assigned TRBD1 or TRBD2 (5 bases each). The CDR3 is 14 amino acids. V was cut by 5 bases and J by 6 bases, with 17 bases left in between. The CDR3 bases are TGTGCCAGCAGTCGTACGGGACGGCCCCCCGAGCAGTACTTC. It codes for CASSRTGRPPEQYF.

J is TRBJ2-3 and V is TRBV25-1, with D unclear. Trimming removed 2 bases at V and 11 bases at J, with 20 bases between. The CDR3 spans 15 residues. Per the germline V gene, CDR1 is MGHDK and CDR2 is SYGVNS. The CDR3 DNA sequence: TGTGCCAGCAGTGAAAGAGCGATCTTGCCGATCCAGCAGTATTTT. Encoded protein: CASSERAILPIQQYF.

V gene TRBV11-2 combines with J gene TRBJ2-5; TRBD1 matches 8 bases. Trimming removed 7 bases from V and 5 bases from J; junction bases left unmatched: 9. CDR3 length: 14 residues. The V gene's germline CDR1 is SGHAT and CDR2 FQNNGV. The DNA for the CDR3 is TGTGCCAGCACCTCCAGGGGGCGATGGGAGACCCAGTACTTC. Translating it yields CASTSRGRWETQYF.

This clonotype was observed once. V gene TRBV5-1 combines with J gene TRBJ2-1; TRBD2 aligns across 11 bases. Trimming at V came to 4 bases and at J to 8 bases, leaving 14 bases not matched to a gene. The CDR3 loop spans 17 amino acids. CDR1 is SGHRS and CDR2 is YFSETQ in the germline V gene. The CDR3 here is CASSPQVGTSGIDEQFF. CDR3 coding DNA: TGCGCCAGCAGCCCTCAAGTGGGGACTAGCGGTATCGATGAGCAGTTCTTC.

This rearrangement joins TRBV12-3 or TRBV12-4 to TRBJ2-3; 7 nucleotides line up with TRBD1. Germline trimming cut 1 base from V and 3 bases from J; bases unmatched to any gene: 7. The CDR3 contains 16 residues. CDR3 region: CASSLGTGGQTDTQYF. DNA of the CDR3: TGTGCCAGCAGTTTAGGGACAGGAGGACAGACAGATACGCAGTATTTT.

In this sample, this clonotype turned up many times. The rearrangement links TRBV7-8 to TRBJ2-2; 7 bases align to TRBD2. V dropped 11 bases and J dropped 5; count of bases not matched to a gene: 17. Germline V gene data show CDR1 as SGHVS and CDR2 as FQNEAQ. There are 16 residues in the CDR3. CDR3 coding DNA: TGTGCCCGCACGGGAAGCGGGGCTACGAGAACCGGGGAGCTGTTTTTT. The encoded protein is CARTGSGATRTGELFF. The full variable domain, completed using reference TRBV7-8 and TRBJ2-2, is GAGVSQSPRYKVAKRGQDVALRCDPISGHVSLFWYQQALGQGPEFLTYFQNEAQLDKSGLPSDRFFAERPEGSVSTLKIQRTQQEDSAVYLCARTGSGATRTGELFFGEGSRLTVL.

In the case of this clonotype: This could be a read error, since a much larger clone is one nucleotide away. The J gene is TRBJ2-2, the V gene TRBV7-8; TRBD1 or TRBD2 may be the D gene (5 bases each). Germline values: CDR1 SGHVS, CDR2 FQNEAQ. This CDR3 region has 15 residues. CDR3 residues: CASSWDGGHTGELIF. Written as DNA, the CDR3 is TGTGCCAGCAGTTGGGACGGAGGACACACCGGGGAGCTGATTTTT.

The chain combines TRBV14 with TRBJ1-1; 12 nucleotides align to TRBD1. V shed 1 base and J 1 base; nucleotides not matched to a gene: 7. Germline-derived CDR1 and CDR2 are SGHDN and FVKESK. CDR3 length: 18 residues. CDR3 sequence (DNA): TGTGCCAGCAGCCAAGGAGGGGACAGGGGGCCGAGGAACACTGAAGCTTTCTTT. This encodes CASSQGGDRGPRNTEAFF.

This clonotype is a singleton in its sample. The V call is TRBV28, the J call TRBJ2-1; tentatively, D is TRBD1 or TRBD2 (7 bases each). CDR3 size: 14 residues. V lost 6 bases to trimming and J lost 5 bases, with 14 bases between them. CDR1 MDHEN and CDR2 SYDVKM come from the germline V gene. DNA of the CDR3: TGTGCCAGCAGCGGGGGAGGGGGCAACAATGAGCAGTTCTTC. Protein: CASSGGGGNNEQFF.

There are a few counts of this clonotype. In DNA, the CDR3 is TGTGCCAGCAGCCCAGGACTGTTAGAGACCCAGTACTTC. Amino acid sequence: CASSPGLLETQYF. The rearrangement joins TRBV9 to TRBJ2-5; tentatively, D is TRBD2 (5 bases). The CDR3 sequence is 13 residues long. The germline V gene encodes CDR1 SGDLS and CDR2 YYNGEE. Trimming removed 4 bases at V and 4 bases at J, with 11 bases between.

The V call is TRBV7-8, the J call TRBJ2-1; tentatively, D is TRBD2 (5 bases). The CDR3 is 14 amino acids. V lost 5 bases and J 6 bases, leaving 14 bases between the germline ends. CDR1 is SGHVS and CDR2 is FQNEAQ in the germline V gene. The CDR3 DNA follows: TGTGCCAGCAGCCCTTATGGCCGGGGCAATGAGCAGTTCTTC. It translates to CASSPYGRGNEQFF.

The V gene is TRBV7-6, the J gene TRBJ1-5; maybe TRBD1 (5 bases). The CDR3 totals 15 residues. The germline CDR1 and CDR2 sequences are SGHVS and FNYEAQ. V was trimmed by 1 base and J by 7 bases, leaving 14 bases between them. CDR3 sequence reads: CASSLDLGTNQPQHF. As DNA, the CDR3 is TGTGCCAGCAGCTTAGATCTGGGGACGAACCAGCCCCAGCATTTT.

The chain combines TRBV12-3 or TRBV12-4 with TRBJ1-1, with D uncertain. The CDR3 length is 14 residues. The V and J ends lost 3 bases and 0 bases respectively, with 8 bases between them. The CDR3 nucleotides are TGTGCCAGCAGTTTTAGGCAGATGAACACTGAAGCTTTCTTT. It is translated as CASSFRQMNTEAFF.